What follows are 8 T cell receptor beta chains derived from one specimen sequenced in a study of tissue T cells after allogeneic stem cell transplantation. Assay used: immunoSEQ multiplex PCR; TCRdb lists only in-frame clones, some missing. The sample carries some 11,000 clones, approximately 70% recorded once. Source: tissue from the right colon, taken at autopsy. The receptors stem from a woman between 18 and 50 years old with breast cancer.

This clone has just one count. The rearrangement uses TRBV7-2 and TRBJ2-5; TRBD2 might be the D (5 bases). Trimming pared 1 base from V and 1 base from J, leaving 10 bases between. CDR1 and CDR2 (germline): SGHTA, FQGNSA. The CDR3 covers 15 residues. CDR3 bases: TGTGCCAGCAGCTTAGGAGCGGCACTCCAAGAGACCCAGTACTTC. Residues: CASSLGAALQETQYF.

Within the sample, this clone is medium-sized. Other nucleotide sequences from this sample produce the same CDR3. This chain joins TRBV15 and TRBJ1-1, with a tentative D call TRBD1 (6 bases). Germline-derived CDR1 and CDR2 are LNHNV and YYDKDF (reference sequence). The ends were cut back, 2 bases at V and 1 base at J, with 17 bases in the middle. The CDR3 covers 17 residues. The CDR3 sequence: CATSRRTGWGWNTEAFF. CDR3 coding DNA: TGTGCCACCAGCAGACGAACAGGGTGGGGGTGGAACACTGAAGCTTTCTTT.

The gene calls are TRBV27 and TRBJ1-6; TRBD1 agrees at 8 bases. Germline V gene lookup returns CDR1 MNHEY and CDR2 SMNVEV (reference sequence). Losses at the gene ends were 5 bases for V and 10 bases for J; bases not matched to a gene: 22. CDR3 length: 19 residues. The CDR3 spells CASSPEVYGQGRGWSPLHF. DNA for the CDR3: TGTGCCAGCAGTCCCGAAGTATATGGACAGGGTCGAGGGTGGTCACCCCTCCACTTT.

CDR3 in amino acids: CASIGLAGGNEQFF. The CDR3 nucleotides are TGTGCCAGCATCGGACTAGCGGGAGGCAATGAGCAGTTCTTC. The chain combines TRBV28 with TRBJ2-1; 14 nucleotides agree with TRBD2. The V segment lost 7 bases and the J segment 6 bases; nucleotides outside the gene matches: 2. The CDR3 spans 14 residues. In germline, CDR1 is MDHEN, CDR2 SYDVKM.

The V and J genes are TRBV5-6 and TRBJ1-2; no firm D call. The germline V and J ends were trimmed by 6 bases and 2 bases, with 14 bases remaining between them. Germline CDR1 is SGHDT and CDR2 is YYEEEE. This CDR3 region has 14 residues. Here the CDR3 DNA reads TGTGCCAGCAACCGGTGGACGGAGAACTATGGCTACACCTTC. Protein sequence: CASNRWTENYGYTF.

V is TRBV19 and J is TRBJ1-3; D is possibly TRBD1 (5 bases). Trimming left V 3 bases short and J 3 bases short, with 6 bases between. Germline assignment: CDR1 LNHDA and CDR2 SQIVND (reference sequence). The CDR3 has 13 residues. This CDR3 reads CASSIRDGNTIYF. CDR3 DNA sequence: TGTGCCAGTAGTATCAGGGATGGAAACACCATATATTTT.

The chain uses TRBV2 and TRBJ2-2; 13 bases map to TRBD2. This CDR3 region has 14 residues. Germline CDR1 SNHLY, CDR2 FYNNEI. With V trimmed by 8 bases and J by 7 bases, 4 bases remained unmatched. The CDR3 bases are TGTGCCAGCGGACTAGCGGGAGTTCGCGGGGAGCTGTTTTTT. Its translation is CASGLAGVRGELFF.

V and J are TRBV19 and TRBJ1-5; D gene uncertain. This CDR3 contains 14 residues. Germline V gene data show CDR1 as LNHDA and CDR2 as SQIVND (reference sequence). The V gene lost 7 bases and the J gene lost 3 bases, with 13 bases spanning the gap. The CDR3 sequence is CASTTDSINQPQHF. The CDR3 DNA is TGTGCCAGTACCACGGACTCAATCAATCAGCCCCAGCATTTT.